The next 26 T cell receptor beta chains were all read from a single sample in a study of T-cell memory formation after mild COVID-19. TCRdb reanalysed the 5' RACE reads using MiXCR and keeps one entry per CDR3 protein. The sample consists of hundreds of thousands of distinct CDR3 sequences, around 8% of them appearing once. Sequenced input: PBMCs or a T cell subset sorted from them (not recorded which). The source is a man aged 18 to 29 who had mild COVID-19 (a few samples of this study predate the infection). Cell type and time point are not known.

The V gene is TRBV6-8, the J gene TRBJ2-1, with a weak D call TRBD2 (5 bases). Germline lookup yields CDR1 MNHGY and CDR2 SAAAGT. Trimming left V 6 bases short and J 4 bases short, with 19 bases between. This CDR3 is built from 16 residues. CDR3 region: CASSHPSPRTYNEQFF. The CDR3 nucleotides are TGTGCCAGCAGCCACCCTAGCCCCCGTACGTACAATGAGCAGTTCTTC.

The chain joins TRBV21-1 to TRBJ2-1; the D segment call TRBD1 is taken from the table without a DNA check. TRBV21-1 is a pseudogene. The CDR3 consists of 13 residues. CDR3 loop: CASSKGRGVIEFF. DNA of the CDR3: TGTGCCAGCAGCAAAGGCCGGGGGGTCATTGAGTTCTTC.

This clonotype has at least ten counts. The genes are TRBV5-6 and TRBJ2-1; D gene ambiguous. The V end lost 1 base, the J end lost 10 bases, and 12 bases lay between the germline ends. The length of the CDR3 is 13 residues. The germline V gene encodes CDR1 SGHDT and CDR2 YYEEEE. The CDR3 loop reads CASSLYNGREQFF. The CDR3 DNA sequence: TGTGCCAGCAGCTTGTACAATGGCCGGGAGCAGTTCTTC.

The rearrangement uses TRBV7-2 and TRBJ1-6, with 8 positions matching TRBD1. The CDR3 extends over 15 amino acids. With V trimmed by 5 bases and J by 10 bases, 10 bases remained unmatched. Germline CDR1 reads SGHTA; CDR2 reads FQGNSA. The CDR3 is CASSTRTGRSSPLHF. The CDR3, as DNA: TGTGCCAGCAGCACACGGACAGGGAGGTCCTCACCCCTCCACTTT.

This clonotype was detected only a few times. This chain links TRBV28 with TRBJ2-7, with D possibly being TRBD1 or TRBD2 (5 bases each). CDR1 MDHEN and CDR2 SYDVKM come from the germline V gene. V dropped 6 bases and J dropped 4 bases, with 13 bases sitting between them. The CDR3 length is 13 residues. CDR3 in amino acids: CASSVRGAYEQYV. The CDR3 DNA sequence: TGTGCCAGCAGCGTACGGGGCGCGTACGAGCAGTACGTC.

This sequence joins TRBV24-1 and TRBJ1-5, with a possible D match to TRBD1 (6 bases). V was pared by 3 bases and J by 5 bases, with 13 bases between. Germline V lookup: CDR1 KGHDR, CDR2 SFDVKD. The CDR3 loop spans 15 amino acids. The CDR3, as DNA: TGTGCCACCAGTGATGCCCAGGGGCGTGATCAGCCCCAGCATTTT. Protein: CATSDAQGRDQPQHF.

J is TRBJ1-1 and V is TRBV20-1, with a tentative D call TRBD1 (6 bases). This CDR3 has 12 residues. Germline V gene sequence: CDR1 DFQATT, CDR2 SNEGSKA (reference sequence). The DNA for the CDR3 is TGCAGGGTTCCACAGGGAGGGACTGAAGCTTTCTTT. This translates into CRVPQGGTEAFF.

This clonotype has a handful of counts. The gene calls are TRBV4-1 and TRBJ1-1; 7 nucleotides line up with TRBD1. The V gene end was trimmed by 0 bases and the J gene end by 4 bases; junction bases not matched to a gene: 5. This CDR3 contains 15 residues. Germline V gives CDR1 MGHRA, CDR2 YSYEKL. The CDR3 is CASSQEDRDSTEAFF. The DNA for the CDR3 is TGCGCCAGCAGCCAAGAAGACAGGGATAGCACTGAAGCTTTCTTT.

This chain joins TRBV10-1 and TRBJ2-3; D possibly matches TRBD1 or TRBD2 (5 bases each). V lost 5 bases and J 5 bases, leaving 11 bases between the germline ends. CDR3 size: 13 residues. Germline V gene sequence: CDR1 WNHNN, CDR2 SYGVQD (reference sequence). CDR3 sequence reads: CASSPGAGDTQYF. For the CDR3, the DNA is TGCGCCAGCAGTCCCGGGGCCGGAGATACGCAGTATTTT.

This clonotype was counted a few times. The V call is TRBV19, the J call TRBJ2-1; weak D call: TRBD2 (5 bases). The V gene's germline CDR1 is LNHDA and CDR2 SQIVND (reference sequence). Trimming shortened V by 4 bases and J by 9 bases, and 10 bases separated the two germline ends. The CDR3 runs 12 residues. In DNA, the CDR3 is TGTGCCAGTAGTACAGAGGGCCGTGAGCAGTTCTTC. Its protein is CASSTEGREQFF.

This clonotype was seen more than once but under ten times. As DNA, the CDR3 is TGCAGTGCCCCCCTCGGAGCGACGAGCTCCTACGAGCAGTACTTC. This gives the protein CSAPLGATSSYEQYF. V is TRBV20-1 and J is TRBJ2-7; no firm D call. V lost 6 bases, J lost 0 bases, and 18 bases lay in between. The CDR3 consists of 15 residues. CDR1 is DFQATT and CDR2 is SNEGSKA in the germline V gene (reference sequence).

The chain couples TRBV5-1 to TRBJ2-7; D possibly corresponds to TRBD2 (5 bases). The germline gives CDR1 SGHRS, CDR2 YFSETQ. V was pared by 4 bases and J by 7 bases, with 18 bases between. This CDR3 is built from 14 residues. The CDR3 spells CASSRLDRTWEQYF. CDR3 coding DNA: TGCGCCAGCAGCCGACTCGACCGGACTTGGGAGCAGTACTTC.

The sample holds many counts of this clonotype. The CDR3 spells CSATLPRGTGELFF. In DNA, the CDR3 is TGCAGTGCTACACTTCCCAGAGGCACCGGGGAGCTGTTTTTT. The chain is built from TRBV20-1 and TRBJ2-2, with D unresolved. Germline CDR1 and CDR2: DFQATT and SNEGSKA (reference sequence). Trimming took 4 bases from V and 4 from J, leaving 13 bases between them. The CDR3 is 14 residues long.

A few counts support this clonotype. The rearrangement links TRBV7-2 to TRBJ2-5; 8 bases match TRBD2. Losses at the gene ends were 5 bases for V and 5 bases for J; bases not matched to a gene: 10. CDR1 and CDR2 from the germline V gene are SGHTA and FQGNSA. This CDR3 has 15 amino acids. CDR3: CASSPTAGGRETQYF. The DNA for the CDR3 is TGTGCCAGCAGCCCTACGGCGGGGGGTAGGGAGACCCAGTACTTC.

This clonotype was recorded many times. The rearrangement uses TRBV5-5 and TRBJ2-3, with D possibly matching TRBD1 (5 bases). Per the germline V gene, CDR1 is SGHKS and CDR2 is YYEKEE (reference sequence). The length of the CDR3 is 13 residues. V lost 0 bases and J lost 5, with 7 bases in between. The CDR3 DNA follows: TGTGCCAGCAGCTTGGCAGGGAAAGATACGCAGTATTTT. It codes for CASSLAGKDTQYF.

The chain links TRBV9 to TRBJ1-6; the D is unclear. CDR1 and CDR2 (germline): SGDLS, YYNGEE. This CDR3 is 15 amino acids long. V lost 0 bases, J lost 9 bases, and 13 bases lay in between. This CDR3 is CASSVGASEGSPLHF. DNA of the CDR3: TGTGCCAGCAGCGTAGGTGCCTCCGAGGGTTCACCCCTCCACTTT.

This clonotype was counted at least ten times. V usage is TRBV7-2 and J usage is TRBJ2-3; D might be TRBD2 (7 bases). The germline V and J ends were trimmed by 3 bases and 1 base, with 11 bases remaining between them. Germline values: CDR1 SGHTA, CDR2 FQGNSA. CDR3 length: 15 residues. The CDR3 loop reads CASSLGGGRTDTQYF. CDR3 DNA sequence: TGTGCCAGCAGCTTGGGAGGGGGACGCACAGATACGCAGTATTTT.

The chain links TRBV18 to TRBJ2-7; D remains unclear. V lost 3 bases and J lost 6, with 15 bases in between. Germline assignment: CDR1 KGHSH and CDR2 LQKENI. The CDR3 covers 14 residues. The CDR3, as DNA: TGTGCCAGCTCACCGTCTGAATCCGTCGGCGAGCAGTACGTC. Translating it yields CASSPSESVGEQYV.

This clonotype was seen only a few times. In DNA form, the CDR3 reads TGCGCCAGCAGCTTGGAACAGACCACCGGGGAGCTGTTTTTT. Its protein is CASSLEQTTGELFF. The rearrangement links TRBV5-1 to TRBJ2-2; D is uncertain. The germline V gene encodes CDR1 SGHRS and CDR2 YFSETQ. The CDR3 totals 14 residues. V was clipped by 0 bases and J by 4 bases, with 7 bases between them.

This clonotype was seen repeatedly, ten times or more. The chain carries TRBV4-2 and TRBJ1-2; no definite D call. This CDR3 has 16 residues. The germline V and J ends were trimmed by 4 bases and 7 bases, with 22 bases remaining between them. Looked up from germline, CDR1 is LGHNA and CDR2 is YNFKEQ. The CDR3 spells CASSRNPSRGLSGYTF. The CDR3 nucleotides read TGTGCCAGCAGCCGTAACCCTAGCCGGGGTCTGAGTGGCTACACCTTC.

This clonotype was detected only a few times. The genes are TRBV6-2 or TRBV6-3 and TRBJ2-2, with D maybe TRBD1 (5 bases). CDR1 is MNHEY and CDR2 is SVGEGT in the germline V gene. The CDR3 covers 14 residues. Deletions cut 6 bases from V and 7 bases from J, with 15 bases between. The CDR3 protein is CASSPTVDLGELFF. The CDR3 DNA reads TGTGCCAGCAGCCCGACAGTGGATCTCGGGGAGCTGTTTTTT.

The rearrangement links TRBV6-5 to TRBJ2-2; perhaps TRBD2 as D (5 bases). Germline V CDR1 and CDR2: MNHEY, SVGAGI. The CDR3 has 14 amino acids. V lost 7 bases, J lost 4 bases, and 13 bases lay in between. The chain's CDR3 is CASTSAGGTGELFF. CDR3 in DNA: TGTGCCAGCACTTCGGCAGGAGGCACCGGGGAGCTGTTTTTT.

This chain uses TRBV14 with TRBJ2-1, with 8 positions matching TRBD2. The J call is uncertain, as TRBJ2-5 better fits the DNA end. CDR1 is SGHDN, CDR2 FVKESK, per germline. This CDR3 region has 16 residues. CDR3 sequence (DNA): TGTGCCAGCAGCCAGCCGATAGCGGGGAGGGGAGAGACCCAGTACTTC. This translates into CASSQPIAGRGETQYF.

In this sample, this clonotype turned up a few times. The CDR3 sequence is CASSQDRARSNQPQHF. CDR3 DNA sequence: TGTGCCAGCTCACAGGACAGGGCGAGGAGCAATCAGCCCCAGCATTTT. The V gene is TRBV18, the J gene TRBJ1-5; 8 nucleotides match TRBD1. Trimming removed 4 bases from V and 1 base from J; junction bases left unmatched: 6. The CDR3 covers 16 residues. CDR1 and CDR2 from the germline V gene are KGHSH and LQKENI.

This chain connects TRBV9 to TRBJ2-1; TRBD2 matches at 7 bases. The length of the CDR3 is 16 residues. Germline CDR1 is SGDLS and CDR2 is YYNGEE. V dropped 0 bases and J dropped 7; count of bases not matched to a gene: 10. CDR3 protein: CASSVAPGGRINEQFF. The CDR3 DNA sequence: TGTGCCAGCAGCGTAGCTCCGGGAGGAAGGATTAATGAGCAGTTCTTC.

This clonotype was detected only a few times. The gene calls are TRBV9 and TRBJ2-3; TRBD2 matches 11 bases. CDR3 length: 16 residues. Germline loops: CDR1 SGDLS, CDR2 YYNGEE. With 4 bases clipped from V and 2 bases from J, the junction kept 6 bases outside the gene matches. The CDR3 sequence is CASSLLAGVPTDTQYF. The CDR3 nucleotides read TGTGCCAGCAGCCTACTAGCGGGGGTACCCACAGATACGCAGTATTTT.